This TCR beta chain was recorded in a study of blood T cell repertoires in COVID-19. Study in general: Samples of COVID-19 (acute and convalescent) were obtained from the United States, Italy and Spain. T cells, B-cell-depleted T cells, or PBMCs supplied cDNA or gDNA.

Germline CDR1 is MNHEY and CDR2 is SMNVEV (reference sequence). CDR3 length equals 17 residues. Trimming cost V 5 bases and J 6 bases; bases outside gene matches: 12. This clone was seen a few times. Authors' processing steps: Amplified reference gene primers provided the basis for estimating nucleated cell counts. Clones were read by immunoSEQ multiplex PCR, and TCRdb kept only the in-frame ones, dropping some. V, J and clone size derive from that table, while D and trimming were established from the DNA sequence. The profile shows 100,000 to 150,000 clones, around 86% of them singletons. Sequenced input: peripheral blood. The J gene is TRBJ2-2, the V gene TRBV27; 10 bases map to TRBD1. The sequence was collected from a woman older than 75 with acute or convalescent COVID-19. As DNA, the CDR3 is TGTGCCAGCAGTGTACTCCGGGACAGGGGTAAGTCCGGGGAGCTGTTTTTT. This gives the protein CASSVLRDRGKSGELFF.